This TCR beta chain emerged from a study of cytomegalovirus exposure and HLA in healthy donors. In the PCR, 60 Vbeta and 13 Jbeta primers were used. This table comes from immunoSEQ multiplex PCR, and its TCRdb copy is limited to in-frame clones, with some not included. The table for this sample gives about 140,000 clones. Germline V CDR1 and CDR2: MNHEY, SVGAGI. This CDR3 is 14 amino acids long. V gave up 5 bases and J gave up 7 bases, with 15 bases separating them. Study conclusions and caveats: TCR beta V- and J-gene trimming, according to a later analysis, was linked to a missense DCLRE1C variant. Rates of TCR association differed by HLA locus in a later analysis, with DRB1 highest and HLA-C lowest. With further analysis later on, most CMV-associated TCR beta chains appeared HLA-restricted.

As for this clone: Its antigen remains unknown.

The sequence came from a male donor in good health and CMV-seronegative. The chain recombines TRBV6-5 with TRBJ1-5, with no clear D. Sequencing input: PBMCs. The CDR3, as DNA: TGTGCCAGCAGTGACGTCGGAGGCGGGCAGCCCCAGCATTTT. It specifies CASSDVGGGQPQHF.